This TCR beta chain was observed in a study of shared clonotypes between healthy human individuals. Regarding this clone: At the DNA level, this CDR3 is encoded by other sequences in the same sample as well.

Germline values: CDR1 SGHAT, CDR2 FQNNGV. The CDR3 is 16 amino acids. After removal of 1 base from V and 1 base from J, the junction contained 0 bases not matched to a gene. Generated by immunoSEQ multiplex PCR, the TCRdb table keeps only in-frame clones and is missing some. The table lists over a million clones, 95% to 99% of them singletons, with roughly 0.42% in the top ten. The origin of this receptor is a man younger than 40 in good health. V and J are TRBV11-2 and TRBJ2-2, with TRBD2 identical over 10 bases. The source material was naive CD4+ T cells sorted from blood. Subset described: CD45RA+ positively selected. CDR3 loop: CASSLGLAGNTGELFF. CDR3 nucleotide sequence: TGTGCCAGCAGCTTAGGACTAGCGGGGAACACCGGGGAGCTGTTTTTT. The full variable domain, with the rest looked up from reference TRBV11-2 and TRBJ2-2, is EAGVAQSPRYKIIEKRQSVAFWCNPISGHATLYWYQQILGQGPKLLIQFQNNGVVDDSQLPKDRFSAERLKGVDSTLKIQPAKLEDSAVYLCASSLGLAGNTGELFFGEGSRLTVL.